A single sample gave rise to the 7 T cell receptor beta chains below, sequenced in a study of blood T cell repertoires in COVID-19. This table comes from immunoSEQ multiplex PCR, and its TCRdb copy is limited to in-frame clones, with some not included. This table has 93,000 or so clones, 89% appearing once. Sequencing was carried out using peripheral blood. These receptor sequences come from a woman aged 80 or over in a cohort sampled during active COVID-19.

The rearrangement joins TRBV19 to TRBJ2-2; tentative D call: TRBD1 (6 bases). V was cut by 3 bases and J by 1 base, with 12 bases left in between. This CDR3 region has 16 residues. Germline V gene lookup returns CDR1 LNHDA and CDR2 SQIVND (reference sequence). The CDR3 DNA is TGTGCCAGTAGTATCTCCGGGACACAGAACACCGGGGAGCTGTTTTTT. Translated, it gives CASSISGTQNTGELFF.

This clone was seen only a few times. V and J are TRBV21-1 and TRBJ2-1; TRBD2 reflects the table's D call only, with no check against the DNA. TRBV21-1 is flagged as a pseudogene. The CDR3 has 19 residues. The CDR3 loop is CASSKALSSGRIAYNEQFF. Written as DNA, the CDR3 is TGTGCCAGCAGCAAAGCGCTTTCTAGCGGGAGAATCGCCTACAATGAGCAGTTCTTC.

This chain joins TRBV6-2 or TRBV6-3 and TRBJ2-2; no clear D. Trimming shortened V by 0 bases and J by 2 bases, and 4 bases separated the two germline ends. Germline values: CDR1 MNHEY, CDR2 SVGEGT. The CDR3 sequence is 14 residues long. CDR3 amino acids: CASSYSLNTGELFF. The CDR3 coding sequence is TGTGCCAGCAGTTACTCGTTAAACACCGGGGAGCTGTTTTTT.

V gene TRBV6-5 combines with J gene TRBJ1-1; D gene uncertain. The ends were cut back, 5 bases at V and 2 bases at J, with 6 bases in the middle. This CDR3 is 12 amino acids long. Germline assignment: CDR1 MNHEY and CDR2 SVGAGI. Written as DNA, the CDR3 is TGTGCCAGCAGTCCTCCCAACACTGAAGCTTTCTTT. It specifies CASSPPNTEAFF.

The chain couples TRBV6-1 to TRBJ2-7; D is undetermined. V lost 0 bases to trimming and J lost 6 bases, with 12 bases between them. Germline V gene data show CDR1 as MNHNS and CDR2 as SASEGT. The CDR3 is made up of 14 amino acids. Here the CDR3 reads CASSEAKPPGEQYF. CDR3 nucleotides: TGTGCCAGCAGTGAAGCGAAGCCCCCCGGCGAGCAGTACTTC.

The rearrangement uses TRBV28 and TRBJ2-2; a possible D gene is TRBD1 (6 bases). The CDR3 is 14 amino acids. CDR1 MDHEN and CDR2 SYDVKM come from the germline V gene. V was clipped by 6 bases and J by 1 base, with 9 bases between them. Here the CDR3 reads CASSPGQNTGELFF. The CDR3, as DNA: TGTGCCAGCAGCCCGGGACAGAACACCGGGGAGCTGTTTTTT.

The chain couples TRBV24-1 to TRBJ2-5, with D possibly being TRBD1 (5 bases). Germline CDR1 reads KGHDR; CDR2 reads SFDVKD. CDR3 length: 16 residues. V gave up 2 bases and J gave up 2 bases, with 14 bases separating them. CDR3 sequence (DNA): TGTGCCACCAGTGATTCGAAAGACAGATTACAAGAGACCCAGTACTTC. The encoded protein is CATSDSKDRLQETQYF.